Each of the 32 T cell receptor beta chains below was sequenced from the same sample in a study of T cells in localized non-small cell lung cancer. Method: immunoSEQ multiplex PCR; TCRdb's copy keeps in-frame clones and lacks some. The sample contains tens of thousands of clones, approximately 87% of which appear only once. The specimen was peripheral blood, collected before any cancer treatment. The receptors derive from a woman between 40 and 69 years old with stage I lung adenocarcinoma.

The DNA of the CDR3 is TGTGCCAGCAGCTTGGGACAGGTGTTCACAGATACGCAGTATTTT. Translated, it gives CASSLGQVFTDTQYF. V gene TRBV5-6 combines with J gene TRBJ2-3; D is possibly TRBD1 (6 bases). Germline lookup yields CDR1 SGHDT and CDR2 YYEEEE. The ends were cut back, 0 bases at V and 2 bases at J, with 10 bases in the middle. This CDR3 is built from 15 residues.

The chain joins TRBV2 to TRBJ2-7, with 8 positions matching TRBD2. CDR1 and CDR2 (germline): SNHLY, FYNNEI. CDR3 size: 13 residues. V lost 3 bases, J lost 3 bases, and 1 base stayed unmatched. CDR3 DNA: TGTGCCAGCAGTGAGAGCGGGAGCTACGAGCAGTACTTC. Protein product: CASSESGSYEQYF.

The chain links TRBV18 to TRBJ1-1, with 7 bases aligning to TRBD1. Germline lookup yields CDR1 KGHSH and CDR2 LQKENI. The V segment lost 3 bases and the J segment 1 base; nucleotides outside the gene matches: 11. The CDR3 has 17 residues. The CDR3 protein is CASSPKGAGFKNTEAFF. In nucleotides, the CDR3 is TGTGCCAGCTCACCCAAGGGGGCGGGGTTTAAGAACACTGAAGCTTTCTTT.

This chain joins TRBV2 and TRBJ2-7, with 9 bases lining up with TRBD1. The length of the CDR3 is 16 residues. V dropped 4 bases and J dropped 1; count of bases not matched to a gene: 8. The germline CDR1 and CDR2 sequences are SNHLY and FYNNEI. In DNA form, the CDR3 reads TGTGCCAGCAGTGGCGGAGGACAGGGGCGTTCCTACGAGCAGTACTTC. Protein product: CASSGGGQGRSYEQYF.

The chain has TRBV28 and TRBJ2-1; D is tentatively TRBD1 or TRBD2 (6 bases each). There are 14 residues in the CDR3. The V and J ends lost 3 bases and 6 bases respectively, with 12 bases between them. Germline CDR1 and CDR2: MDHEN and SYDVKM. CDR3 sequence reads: CASSLFRGGNEQFF. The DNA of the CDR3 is TGTGCCAGCAGTTTGTTCAGGGGAGGCAATGAGCAGTTCTTC.

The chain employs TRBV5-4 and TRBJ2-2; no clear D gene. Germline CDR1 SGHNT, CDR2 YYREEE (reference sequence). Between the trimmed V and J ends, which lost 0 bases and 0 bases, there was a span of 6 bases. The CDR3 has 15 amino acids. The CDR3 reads CASSLDQANTGELFF. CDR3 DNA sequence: TGTGCCAGCAGCTTGGATCAGGCGAACACCGGGGAGCTGTTTTTT.

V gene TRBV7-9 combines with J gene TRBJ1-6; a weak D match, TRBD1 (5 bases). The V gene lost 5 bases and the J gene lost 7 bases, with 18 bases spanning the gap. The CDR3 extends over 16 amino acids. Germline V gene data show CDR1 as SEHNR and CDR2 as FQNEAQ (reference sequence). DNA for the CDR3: TGTGCCAGCAGCCCCGCGGGACCCCGGGGAAATTCACCCCTCCACTTT. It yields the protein CASSPAGPRGNSPLHF.

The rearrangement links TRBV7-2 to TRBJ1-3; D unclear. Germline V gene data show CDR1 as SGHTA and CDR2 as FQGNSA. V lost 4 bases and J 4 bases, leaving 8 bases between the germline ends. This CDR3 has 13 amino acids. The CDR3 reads CASSSQGGNTIYF. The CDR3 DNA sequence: TGTGCCAGCAGCTCCCAAGGGGGAAACACCATATATTTT.

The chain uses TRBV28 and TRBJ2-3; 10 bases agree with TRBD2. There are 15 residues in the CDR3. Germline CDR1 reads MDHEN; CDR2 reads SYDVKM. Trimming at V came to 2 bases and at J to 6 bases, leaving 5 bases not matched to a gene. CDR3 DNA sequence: TGTGCCAGCAGTTTAGTTAGCGGGGGGTGGGATACGCAGTATTTT. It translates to CASSLVSGGWDTQYF.

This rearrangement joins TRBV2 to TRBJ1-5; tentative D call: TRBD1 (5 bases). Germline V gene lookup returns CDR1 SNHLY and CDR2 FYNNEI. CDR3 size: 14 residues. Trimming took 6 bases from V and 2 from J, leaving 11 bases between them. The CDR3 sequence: CASRGELGNQPQHF. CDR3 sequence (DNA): TGTGCCAGCAGGGGGGAGTTGGGCAATCAGCCCCAGCATTTT.

CDR3 loop: CASSFLPGLAGENEQFF. In DNA form, the CDR3 reads TGTGCCAGCAGCTTCTTACCGGGACTAGCGGGAGAGAATGAGCAGTTCTTC. The chain links TRBV7-2 to TRBJ2-1, with 14 bases that match TRBD2. CDR1 is SGHTA and CDR2 is FQGNSA in the germline V gene. There are 17 residues in the CDR3. V lost 3 bases, J lost 7 bases, and 8 bases stayed unmatched.

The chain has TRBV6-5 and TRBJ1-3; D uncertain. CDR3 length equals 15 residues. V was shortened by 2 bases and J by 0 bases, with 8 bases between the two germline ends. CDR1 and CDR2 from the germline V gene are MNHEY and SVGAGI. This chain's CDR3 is CASSYEANSGNTIYF. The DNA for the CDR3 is TGTGCCAGCAGTTACGAGGCCAACTCTGGAAACACCATATATTTT.

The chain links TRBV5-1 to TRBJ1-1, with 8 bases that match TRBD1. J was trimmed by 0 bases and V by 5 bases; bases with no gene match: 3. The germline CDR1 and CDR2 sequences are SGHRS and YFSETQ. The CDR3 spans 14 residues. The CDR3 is CASSIQGVNTEAFF. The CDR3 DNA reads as TGCGCCAGCAGTATACAGGGGGTGAACACTGAAGCTTTCTTT.

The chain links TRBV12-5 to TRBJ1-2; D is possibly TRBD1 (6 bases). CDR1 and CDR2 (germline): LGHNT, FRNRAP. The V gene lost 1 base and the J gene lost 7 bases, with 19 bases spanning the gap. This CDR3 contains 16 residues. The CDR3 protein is CASGLGPDGGRSGYTF. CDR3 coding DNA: TGTGCTAGTGGTTTGGGTCCGGATGGGGGGCGATCTGGCTACACCTTC.

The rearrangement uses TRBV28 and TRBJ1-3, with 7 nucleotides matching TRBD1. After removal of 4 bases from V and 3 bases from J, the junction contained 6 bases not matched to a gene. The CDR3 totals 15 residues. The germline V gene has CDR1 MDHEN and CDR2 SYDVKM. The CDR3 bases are TGTGCCAGCAGTTCACCGACAGGGCATGGAAACACCATATATTTT. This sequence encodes CASSSPTGHGNTIYF.

The CDR3 region has the DNA TGTGCCAGCTCACCAGTGGCGTCGGGTTTATCAGATACGCAGTATTTT. It translates to CASSPVASGLSDTQYF. V usage is TRBV18 and J usage is TRBJ2-3, with D unresolved. Deletions cut 2 bases from V and 4 bases from J, with 16 bases between. Germline V gene sequence: CDR1 KGHSH, CDR2 LQKENI. The CDR3 spans 16 residues. Filled out from reference TRBV18 and TRBJ2-3, the complete variable domain reads NAGVMQNPRHLVRRRGQEARLRCSPMKGHSHVYWYRQLPEEGLKFMVYLQKENIIDESGMPKERFSAEFPKEGPSILRIQQVVRGDSAAYFCASSPVASGLSDTQYFGPGTRLTVL.

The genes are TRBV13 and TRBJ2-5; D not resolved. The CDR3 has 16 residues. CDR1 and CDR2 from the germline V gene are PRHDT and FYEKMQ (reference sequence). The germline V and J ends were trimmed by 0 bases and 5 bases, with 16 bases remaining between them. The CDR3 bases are TGTGCCAGCAGCTTAGGCCGGGTCAGCGCCCGGGAGACCCAGTACTTC. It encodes CASSLGRVSARETQYF.

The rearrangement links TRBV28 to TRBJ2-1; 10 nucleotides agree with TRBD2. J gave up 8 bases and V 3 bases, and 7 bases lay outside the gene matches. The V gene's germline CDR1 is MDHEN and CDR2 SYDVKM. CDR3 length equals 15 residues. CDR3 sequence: CASSFPAGGLDEQFF. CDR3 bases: TGTGCCAGCAGTTTCCCAGCGGGAGGGTTGGATGAGCAGTTCTTC.

The CDR3 region is CASSLGREGEKLFF. The CDR3 nucleotides are TGTGCCAGCAGCTTGGGGAGGGAAGGTGAAAAACTGTTTTTT. The chain couples TRBV5-6 to TRBJ1-4, with unresolved D. The V end was cut by 0 bases, the J end by 7 bases, with 10 bases between. CDR1 and CDR2 (germline): SGHDT, YYEEEE. The CDR3 extends over 14 amino acids.

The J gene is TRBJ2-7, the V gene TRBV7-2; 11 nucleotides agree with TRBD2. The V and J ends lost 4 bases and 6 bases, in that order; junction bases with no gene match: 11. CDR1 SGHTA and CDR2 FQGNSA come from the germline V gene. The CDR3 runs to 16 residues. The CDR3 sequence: CASSSSTLAGGSEQYF. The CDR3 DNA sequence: TGTGCCAGCAGCTCTTCTACCCTAGCGGGAGGAAGCGAGCAGTACTTC.

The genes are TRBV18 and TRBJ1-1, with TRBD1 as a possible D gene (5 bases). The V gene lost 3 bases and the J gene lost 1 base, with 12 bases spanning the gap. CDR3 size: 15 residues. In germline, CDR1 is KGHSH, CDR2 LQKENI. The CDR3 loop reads CASSPMGGENTEAFF. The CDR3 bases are TGTGCCAGCTCACCGATGGGAGGGGAGAACACTGAAGCTTTCTTT.

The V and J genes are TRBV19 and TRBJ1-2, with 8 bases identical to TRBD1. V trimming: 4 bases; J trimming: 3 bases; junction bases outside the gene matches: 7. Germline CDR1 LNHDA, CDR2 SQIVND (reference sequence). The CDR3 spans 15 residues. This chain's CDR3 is CASSNPSTGDYGYTF. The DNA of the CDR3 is TGTGCCAGTAGTAACCCTTCGACAGGGGACTATGGCTACACCTTC.

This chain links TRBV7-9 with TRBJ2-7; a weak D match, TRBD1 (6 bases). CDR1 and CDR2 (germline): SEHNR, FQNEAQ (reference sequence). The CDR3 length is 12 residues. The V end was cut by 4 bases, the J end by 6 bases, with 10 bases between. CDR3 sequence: CASSSRTAEQYF. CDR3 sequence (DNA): TGTGCCAGCAGCTCCCGGACAGCCGAGCAGTACTTC.

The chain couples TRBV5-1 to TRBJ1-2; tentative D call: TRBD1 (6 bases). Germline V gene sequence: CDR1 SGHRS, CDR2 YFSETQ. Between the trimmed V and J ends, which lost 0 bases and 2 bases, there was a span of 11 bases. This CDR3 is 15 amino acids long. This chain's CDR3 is CASSLAGDGNYGYTF. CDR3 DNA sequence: TGCGCCAGCAGCTTGGCAGGGGACGGAAACTATGGCTACACCTTC.

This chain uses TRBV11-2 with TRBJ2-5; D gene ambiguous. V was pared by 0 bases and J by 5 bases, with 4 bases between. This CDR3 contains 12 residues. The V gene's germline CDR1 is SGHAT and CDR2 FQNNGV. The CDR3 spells CASSLDRETQYF. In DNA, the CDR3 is TGTGCCAGCAGCTTAGATCGGGAGACCCAGTACTTC. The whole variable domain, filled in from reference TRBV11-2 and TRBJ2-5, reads EAGVAQSPRYKIIEKRQSVAFWCNPISGHATLYWYQQILGQGPKLLIQFQNNGVVDDSQLPKDRFSAERLKGVDSTLKIQPAKLEDSAVYLCASSLDRETQYFGPGTRLLVL.

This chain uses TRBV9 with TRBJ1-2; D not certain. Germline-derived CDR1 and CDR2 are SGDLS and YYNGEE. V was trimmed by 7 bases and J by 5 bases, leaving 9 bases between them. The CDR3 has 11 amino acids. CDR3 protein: CASAGGYGYTF. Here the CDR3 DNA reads TGTGCCAGCGCCGGAGGTTATGGCTACACCTTC. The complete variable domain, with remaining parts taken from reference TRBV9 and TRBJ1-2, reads DSGVTQTPKHLITATGQRVTLRCSPRSGDLSVYWYQQSLDQGLQFLIQYYNGEERAKGNILERFSAQQFPDLHSELNLSSLELGDSALYFCASAGGYGYTFGSGTRLTVV.

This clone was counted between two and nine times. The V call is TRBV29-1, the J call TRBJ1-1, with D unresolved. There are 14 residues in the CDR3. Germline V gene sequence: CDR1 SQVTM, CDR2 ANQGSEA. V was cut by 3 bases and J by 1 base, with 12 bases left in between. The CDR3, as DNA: TGCAGCGTTGAGTGGTCTACGAGGAACACTGAAGCTTTCTTT. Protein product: CSVEWSTRNTEAFF.

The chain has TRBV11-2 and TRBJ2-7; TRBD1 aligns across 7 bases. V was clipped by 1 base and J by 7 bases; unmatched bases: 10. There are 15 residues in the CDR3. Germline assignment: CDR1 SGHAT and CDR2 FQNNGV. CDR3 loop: CASSLGSGQRGEQYF. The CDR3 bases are TGTGCCAGCAGCTTAGGCTCGGGACAGAGAGGGGAGCAGTACTTC. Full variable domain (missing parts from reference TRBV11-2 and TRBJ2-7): EAGVAQSPRYKIIEKRQSVAFWCNPISGHATLYWYQQILGQGPKLLIQFQNNGVVDDSQLPKDRFSAERLKGVDSTLKIQPAKLEDSAVYLCASSLGSGQRGEQYFGPGTRLTVT.

CDR3 protein: CASSLSLQGSDNSPLHF. DNA for the CDR3: TGCGCCAGCAGCTTGTCCTTACAGGGGAGCGATAATTCACCCCTCCACTTT. The chain links TRBV5-1 to TRBJ1-6, with TRBD1 matching over 7 bases. J was trimmed by 5 bases and V by 1 base; bases with no gene match: 9. CDR1 is SGHRS, CDR2 YFSETQ, per germline. This CDR3 contains 17 residues.

CDR3 DNA sequence: TGTGCCAGCAGCACGCGGGGGGTCAATACGTGGAATGAGCAGTTCTTC. This translates into CASSTRGVNTWNEQFF. This rearrangement joins TRBV7-9 to TRBJ2-1, with TRBD2 matching over 8 bases. The CDR3 has 16 amino acids. J lost 7 bases, V lost 5 bases, and 13 bases had no gene match. Germline values: CDR1 SEHNR, CDR2 FQNEAQ (reference sequence).

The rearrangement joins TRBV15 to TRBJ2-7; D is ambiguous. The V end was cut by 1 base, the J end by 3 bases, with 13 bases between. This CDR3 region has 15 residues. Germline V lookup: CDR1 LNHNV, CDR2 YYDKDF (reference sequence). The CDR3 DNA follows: TGTGCCACCAGCAGAGCGGCAGACATTGACTACGAGCAGTACTTC. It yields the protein CATSRAADIDYEQYF.

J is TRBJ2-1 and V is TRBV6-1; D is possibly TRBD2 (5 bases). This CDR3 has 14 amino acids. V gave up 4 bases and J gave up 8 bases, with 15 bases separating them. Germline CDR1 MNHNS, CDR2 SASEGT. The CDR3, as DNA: TGTGCCAGCAGTGCGGGGATTGAGGGATATGAGCAGTTCTTC. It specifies CASSAGIEGYEQFF.